This TCR beta chain stems from a study of cytotoxic CD8 clonotypes in ibrutinib-treated CLL. V dropped 4 bases and J dropped 5 bases, with 6 bases sitting between them. This CDR3 comprises 11 residues. Germline lookup yields CDR1 SGHRS and CDR2 YFSETQ. Sequenced by immunoSEQ multiplex PCR; TCRdb stores in-frame clones only, minus some. The sample has 50,000 to 75,000 clones, roughly 70% seen once; the top ten hold around 45%. This sequence was found in a human donor with chronic lymphocytic leukemia. The chain uses TRBV5-1 and TRBJ2-5; the D gene is possibly TRBD1 (5 bases). Source: PBMCs, taken after 12 months of ibrutinib treatment. CDR3 in amino acids: CASSAGETQYF. DNA for the CDR3: TGCGCCAGCAGCGCAGGGGAGACCCAGTACTTC.